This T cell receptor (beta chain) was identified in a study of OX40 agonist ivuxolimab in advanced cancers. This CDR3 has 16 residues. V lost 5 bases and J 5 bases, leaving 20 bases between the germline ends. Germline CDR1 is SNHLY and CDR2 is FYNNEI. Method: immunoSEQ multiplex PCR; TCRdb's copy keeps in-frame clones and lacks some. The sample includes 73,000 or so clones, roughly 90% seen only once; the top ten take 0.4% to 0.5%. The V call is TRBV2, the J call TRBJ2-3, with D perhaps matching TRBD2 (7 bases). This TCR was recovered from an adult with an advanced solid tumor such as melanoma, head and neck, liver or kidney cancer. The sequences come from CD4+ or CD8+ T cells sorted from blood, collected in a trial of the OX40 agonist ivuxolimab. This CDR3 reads CASSPGRGTGGDTQYF. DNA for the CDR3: TGTGCCAGCAGTCCCGGTAGGGGGACGGGGGGAGATACGCAGTATTTT.